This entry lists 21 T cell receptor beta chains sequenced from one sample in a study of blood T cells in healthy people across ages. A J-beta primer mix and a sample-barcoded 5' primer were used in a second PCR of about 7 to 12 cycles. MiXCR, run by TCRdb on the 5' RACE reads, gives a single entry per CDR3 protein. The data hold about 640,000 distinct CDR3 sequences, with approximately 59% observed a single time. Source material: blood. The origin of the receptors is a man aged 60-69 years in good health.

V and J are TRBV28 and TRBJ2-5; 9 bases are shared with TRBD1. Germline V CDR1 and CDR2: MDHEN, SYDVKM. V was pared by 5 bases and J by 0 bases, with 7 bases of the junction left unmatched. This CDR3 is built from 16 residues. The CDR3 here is CASSNRGQGDQETQYF. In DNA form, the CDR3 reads TGTGCCAGCAGTAACCGGGGACAGGGTGACCAAGAGACCCAGTACTTC.

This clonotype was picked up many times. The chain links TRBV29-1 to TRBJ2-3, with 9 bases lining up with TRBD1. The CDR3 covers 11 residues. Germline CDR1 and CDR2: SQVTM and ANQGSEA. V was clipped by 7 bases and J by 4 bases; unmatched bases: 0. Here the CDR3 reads CSGTGADTQYF. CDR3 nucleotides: TGCAGCGGGACAGGGGCAGATACGCAGTATTTT.

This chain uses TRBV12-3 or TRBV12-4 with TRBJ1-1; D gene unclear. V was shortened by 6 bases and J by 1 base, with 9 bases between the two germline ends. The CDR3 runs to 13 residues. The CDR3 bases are TGTGCCAGCAGAGGACTAGAGAACACTGAAGCTTTCTTT. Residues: CASRGLENTEAFF.

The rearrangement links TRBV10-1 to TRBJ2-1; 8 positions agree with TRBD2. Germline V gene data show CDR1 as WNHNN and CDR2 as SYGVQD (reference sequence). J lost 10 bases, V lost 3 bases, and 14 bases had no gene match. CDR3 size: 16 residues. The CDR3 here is CASSEPGTSRPREQFF. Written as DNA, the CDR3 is TGCGCCAGCAGTGAACCGGGGACTAGTAGGCCGCGCGAGCAGTTCTTC.

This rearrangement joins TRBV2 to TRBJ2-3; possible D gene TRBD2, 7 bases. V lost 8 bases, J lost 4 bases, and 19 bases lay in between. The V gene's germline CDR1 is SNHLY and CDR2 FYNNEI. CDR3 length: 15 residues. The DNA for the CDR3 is TGTGCCAGCGCTCAACAGGGAGGGGTTGCAGATACGCAGTATTTT. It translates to CASAQQGGVADTQYF.

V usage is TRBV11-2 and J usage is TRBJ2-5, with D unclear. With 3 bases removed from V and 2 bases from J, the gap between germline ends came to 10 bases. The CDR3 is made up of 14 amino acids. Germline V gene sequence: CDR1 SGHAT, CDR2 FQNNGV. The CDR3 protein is CASSFQTGQETQYF. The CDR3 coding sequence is TGTGCCAGCAGCTTCCAGACGGGTCAAGAGACCCAGTACTTC. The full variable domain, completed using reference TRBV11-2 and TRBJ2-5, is EAGVAQSPRYKIIEKRQSVAFWCNPISGHATLYWYQQILGQGPKLLIQFQNNGVVDDSQLPKDRFSAERLKGVDSTLKIQPAKLEDSAVYLCASSFQTGQETQYFGPGTRLLVL.

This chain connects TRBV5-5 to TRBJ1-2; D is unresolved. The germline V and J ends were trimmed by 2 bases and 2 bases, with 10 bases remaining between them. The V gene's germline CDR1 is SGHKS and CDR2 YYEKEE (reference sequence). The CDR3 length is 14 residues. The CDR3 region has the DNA TGTGCCAGCAGCTTTGTATCAGAGAACTATGGCTACACCTTC. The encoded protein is CASSFVSENYGYTF.

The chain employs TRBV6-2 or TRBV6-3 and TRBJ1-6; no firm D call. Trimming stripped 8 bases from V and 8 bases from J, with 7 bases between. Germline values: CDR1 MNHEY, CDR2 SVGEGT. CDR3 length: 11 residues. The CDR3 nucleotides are TGTGCCAGCTGGGGAGATTCACCCCTCCACTTT. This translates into CASWGDSPLHF.

CDR3: CASSLLAGFVDEQYF. The CDR3 region has the DNA TGTGCCAGCAGCCTACTAGCGGGGTTTGTAGATGAGCAGTACTTC. The V gene is TRBV2, the J gene TRBJ2-7; TRBD2 matches at 10 bases. V gave up 6 bases and J gave up 7 bases; unmatched junction bases: 12. This CDR3 is built from 15 residues. Per the germline V gene, CDR1 is SNHLY and CDR2 is FYNNEI.

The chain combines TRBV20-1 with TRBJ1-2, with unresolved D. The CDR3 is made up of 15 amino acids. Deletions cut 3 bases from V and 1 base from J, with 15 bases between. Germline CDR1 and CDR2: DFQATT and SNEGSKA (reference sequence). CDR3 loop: CSARSQATLNYGYTF. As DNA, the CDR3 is TGCAGTGCTAGGAGCCAGGCCACTCTTAACTATGGCTACACCTTC.

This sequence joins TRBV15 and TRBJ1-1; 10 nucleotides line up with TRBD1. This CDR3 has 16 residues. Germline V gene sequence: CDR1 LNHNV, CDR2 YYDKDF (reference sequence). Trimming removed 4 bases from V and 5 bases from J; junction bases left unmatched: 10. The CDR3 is CATSTRRTGGRTEAFF. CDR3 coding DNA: TGTGCCACCAGCACCCGCCGGACAGGGGGAAGGACTGAAGCTTTCTTT.

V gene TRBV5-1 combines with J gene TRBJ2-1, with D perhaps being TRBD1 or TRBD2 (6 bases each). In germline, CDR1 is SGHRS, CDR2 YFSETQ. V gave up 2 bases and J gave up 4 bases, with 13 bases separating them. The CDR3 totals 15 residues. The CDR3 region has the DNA TGCGCCAGCAGCTTCGGGGGCTACCAGTACAATGAGCAGTTCTTC. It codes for CASSFGGYQYNEQFF. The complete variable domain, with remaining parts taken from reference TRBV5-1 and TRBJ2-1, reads KAGVTQTPRYLIKTRGQQVTLSCSPISGHRSVSWYQQTPGQGLQFLFEYFSETQRNKGNFPGRFSGRQFSNSRSEMNVSTLELGDSALYLCASSFGGYQYNEQFFGPGTRLTVL.

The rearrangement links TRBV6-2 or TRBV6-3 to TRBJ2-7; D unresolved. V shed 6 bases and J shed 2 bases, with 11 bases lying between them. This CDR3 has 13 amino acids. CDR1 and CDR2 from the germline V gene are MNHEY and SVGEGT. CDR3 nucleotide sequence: TGTGCCAGCAGCTCAACCCTGCCCTACGAGCAGTACTTC. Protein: CASSSTLPYEQYF.

The CDR3 DNA reads TGCGCCAGCACGTATATCCGGTGGACAGGGGACCACGAGCAGTACTTC. Protein sequence: CASTYIRWTGDHEQYF. V gene TRBV10-2 combines with J gene TRBJ2-7; 9 nucleotides align to TRBD1. Trimming removed 7 bases from V and 5 bases from J; junction bases left unmatched: 15. CDR1 is WSHSY and CDR2 is SAAADI in the germline V gene. This CDR3 comprises 16 residues.

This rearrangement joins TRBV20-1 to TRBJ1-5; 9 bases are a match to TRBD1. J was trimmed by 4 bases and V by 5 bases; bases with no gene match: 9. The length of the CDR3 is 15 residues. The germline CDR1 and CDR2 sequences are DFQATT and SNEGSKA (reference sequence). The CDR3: CSAGVGQGENQPQHF. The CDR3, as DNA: TGCAGTGCTGGAGTGGGACAGGGAGAGAATCAGCCCCAGCATTTT.

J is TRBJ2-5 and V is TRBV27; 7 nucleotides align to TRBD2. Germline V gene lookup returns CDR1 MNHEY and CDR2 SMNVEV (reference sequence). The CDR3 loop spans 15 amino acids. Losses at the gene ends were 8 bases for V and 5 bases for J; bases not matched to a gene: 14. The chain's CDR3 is CASSGAGRVWETQYF. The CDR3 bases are TGTGCCAGCTCTGGGGCAGGGAGGGTCTGGGAGACCCAGTACTTC.

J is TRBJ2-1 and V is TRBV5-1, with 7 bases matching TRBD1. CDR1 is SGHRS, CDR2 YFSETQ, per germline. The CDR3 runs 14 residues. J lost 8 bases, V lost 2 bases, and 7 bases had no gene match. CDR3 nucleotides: TGCGCCAGCAGCTTACAGGGGAGCGGAGATGAGCAGTTCTTC. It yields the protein CASSLQGSGDEQFF.

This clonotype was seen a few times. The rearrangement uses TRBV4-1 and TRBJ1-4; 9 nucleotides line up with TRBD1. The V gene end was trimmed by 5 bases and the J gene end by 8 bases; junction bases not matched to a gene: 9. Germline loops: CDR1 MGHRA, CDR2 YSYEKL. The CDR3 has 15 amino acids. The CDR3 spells CASSEQGAPREKLFF. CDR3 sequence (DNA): TGCGCCAGCAGCGAACAGGGGGCGCCCCGGGAAAAACTGTTTTTT.

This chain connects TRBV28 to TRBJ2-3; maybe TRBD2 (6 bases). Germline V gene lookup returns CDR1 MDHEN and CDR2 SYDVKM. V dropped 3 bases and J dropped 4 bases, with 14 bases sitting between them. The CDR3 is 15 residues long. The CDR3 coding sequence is TGTGCCAGCAGTTTCCCGCAGGGAGGCGCAGATACGCAGTATTTT. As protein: CASSFPQGGADTQYF.

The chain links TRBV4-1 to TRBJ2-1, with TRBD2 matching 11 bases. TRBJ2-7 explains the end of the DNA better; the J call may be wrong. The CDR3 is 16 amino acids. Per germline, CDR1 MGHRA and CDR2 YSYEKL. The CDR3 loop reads CASSQQLAGDYNEQYF. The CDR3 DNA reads TGCGCCAGCAGCCAACAACTAGCGGGGGACTACAATGAGCAGTACTTC.

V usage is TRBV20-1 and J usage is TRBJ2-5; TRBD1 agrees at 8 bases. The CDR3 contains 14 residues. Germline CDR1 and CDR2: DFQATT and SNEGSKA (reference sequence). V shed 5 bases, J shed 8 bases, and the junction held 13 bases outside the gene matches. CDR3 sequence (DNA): TGCAGTGCTCCCCCTAGGACAGGGCATTCCACCCAGTACTTC. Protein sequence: CSAPPRTGHSTQYF.